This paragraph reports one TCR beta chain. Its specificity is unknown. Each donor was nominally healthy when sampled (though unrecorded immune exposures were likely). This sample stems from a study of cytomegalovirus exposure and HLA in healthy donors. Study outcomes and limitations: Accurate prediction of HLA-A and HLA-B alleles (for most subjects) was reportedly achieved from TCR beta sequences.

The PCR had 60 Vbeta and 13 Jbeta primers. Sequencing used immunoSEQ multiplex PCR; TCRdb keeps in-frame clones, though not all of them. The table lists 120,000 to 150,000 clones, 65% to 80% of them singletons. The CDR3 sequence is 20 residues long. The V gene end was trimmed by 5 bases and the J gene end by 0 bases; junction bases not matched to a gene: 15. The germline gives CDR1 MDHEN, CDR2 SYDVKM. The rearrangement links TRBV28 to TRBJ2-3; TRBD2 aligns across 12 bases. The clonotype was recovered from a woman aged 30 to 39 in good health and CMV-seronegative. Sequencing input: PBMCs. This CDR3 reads CASSPHSASGGAHSTDTQYF. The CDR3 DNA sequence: TGTGCCAGCAGTCCCCACTCCGCTAGCGGGGGGGCCCATAGCACAGATACGCAGTATTTT.